The 5 T cell receptor beta chains below were found in one sample sequenced in a study of T-cell reconstitution after alpha-beta-depleted transplantation in children (dated by TCRdb to 2016 to 2017). Read against the paper, the sample's treatment or condition label means: allogeneic hematopoietic cell transplantation with graft depleted of TCRalphabeta T cells and CD19 B cells. Library method: PCR. TCRdb names Illumina HiSeq 2500 as the instrument used. Molecular barcoding was employed in the preparation of TCR libraries, with unique molecular identifiers being used to normalize TCRbeta repertoire quantification. In TCRdb, the public reads were trimmed at Q25 with fastp and aligned with MiXCR, with productive beta chains retained. A single entry per CDR3 protein holds the most common genes and DNA from its merged rows. The sample contains around 700,000 distinct CDR3 sequences, around 14% of them found a single time. The ten most abundant clones make up about 0.79% of the sample.

Sample: PBMCs, taken before TCRalphabeta/CD19-depleted stem cell transplant. The receptors shown here come from a girl aged 2-10 years with congenital amegakaryocytic thrombocytopenia, due to receive a stem cell transplant.

The chain links TRBV5-1 to TRBJ1-5; TRBD1 matches at 7 bases. The CDR3 has 16 amino acids. V lost 0 bases to trimming and J lost 6 bases; unmatched junction nucleotides: 9. CDR1 is SGHRS, CDR2 YFSETQ, per germline. CDR3 residues: CASSLDGTEGGQPQHF. The CDR3 DNA reads TGCGCCAGCAGCTTGGATGGGACAGAGGGGGGTCAGCCCCAGCATTTT.

The genes are TRBV11-2 and TRBJ2-3; 11 nucleotides line up with TRBD2. CDR3 length equals 17 residues. The ends lost 3 bases at V and 2 bases at J; junction bases unmatched: 7. CDR1 is SGHAT and CDR2 is FQNNGV in the germline V gene. The CDR3 DNA is TGTGCCAGCAGCTTTAGTGTTAGCGGGGGGGACACAGATACGCAGTATTTT. Its translation: CASSFSVSGGDTDTQYF.

This chain connects TRBV20-1 to TRBJ2-1, with 8 positions matching TRBD2. Germline CDR1 is DFQATT and CDR2 is SNEGSKA (reference sequence). This CDR3 has 14 residues. With 5 bases clipped from V and 7 bases from J, the junction kept 10 bases outside the gene matches. CDR3 DNA sequence: TGCAGTGCTTGGGACTCTCGGGGGGGTAATGAGCAGTTCTTC. Its protein is CSAWDSRGGNEQFF.

The chain carries TRBV5-1 and TRBJ2-7; D may be TRBD1 (5 bases). Germline CDR1 reads SGHRS; CDR2 reads YFSETQ. The CDR3 has 13 residues. V lost 4 bases, J lost 5 bases, and 13 bases lay in between. Here the CDR3 DNA reads TGCGCCAGCAGCCAGTCAGGGTTGGACGAGCAGTACTTC. Residues: CASSQSGLDEQYF.

In this sample, this clonotype turned up many times. The genes are TRBV20-1 and TRBJ2-3; TRBD2 agrees at 14 bases. J gave up 0 bases and V 3 bases, and 8 bases lay outside the gene matches. The length of the CDR3 is 18 residues. Germline V gene data show CDR1 as DFQATT and CDR2 as SNEGSKA (reference sequence). In nucleotides, the CDR3 is TGCAGTGCTAGGAATACGGGACTAGCGGGAGATAGCACAGATACGCAGTATTTT. It is translated as CSARNTGLAGDSTDTQYF.